This is a list of T cell receptor beta chains from one sample in a study of blood T cell repertoires in COVID-19. Data came from immunoSEQ multiplex PCR; TCRdb stores just in-frame clones and leaves some out. The sample comprises about 50,000 clones, 70% to 90% of which are singletons, and roughly 2.2% rests with the top ten. The sequencing input was peripheral blood. These receptors all come from a human donor in a cohort sampled during active COVID-19. The CDR3 runs from the conserved cysteine through the conserved F or W. D genes are given only for firm matches. Clone size appears in some rows only: once, few, many, or a class for an expanded clone.

v_gene: TRBV6-5; j_gene: TRBJ2-7; d_gene: NA; abundance: NA; CDR3aa: CASSYFGGREQYF; CDR3nt: TGTGCCAGCAGTTATTTCGGGGGGCGCGAGCAGTACTTC
v_gene: TRBV19; j_gene: TRBJ2-7; d_gene: TRBD1; abundance: once; CDR3aa: CASSRDRGHEQYF; CDR3nt: TGTGCCAGTAGCCGGGACAGGGGGCACGAGCAGTACTTC
v_gene: TRBV30; j_gene: TRBJ1-4; d_gene: NA; abundance: NA; CDR3aa: CAWSVNRMGEKLFF; CDR3nt: TGTGCCTGGAGTGTTAACAGGATGGGTGAAAAACTGTTTTTT
v_gene: TRBV7-9; j_gene: TRBJ1-6; d_gene: TRBD1; abundance: NA; CDR3aa: CASSLRQGNSPLHF; CDR3nt: TGTGCCAGCAGCCTCCGACAGGGGAATTCACCCCTCCACTTT
v_gene: TRBV2; j_gene: TRBJ1-3; d_gene: NA; abundance: NA; CDR3aa: CASSFSGAGSGNTIYF; CDR3nt: TGTGCCAGCAGTTTCTCAGGGGCGGGCTCTGGAAACACCATATATTTT
v_gene: TRBV12-5; j_gene: TRBJ2-1; d_gene: TRBD2; abundance: NA; CDR3aa: CASGTGLNHNEQFF; CDR3nt: TGTGCTAGTGGTACGGGACTAAATCACAATGAGCAGTTCTTC
v_gene: TRBV18; j_gene: TRBJ2-1; d_gene: TRBD1; abundance: once; CDR3aa: CASSPSARDRVVNEQFF; CDR3nt: TGTGCCAGCTCACCCTCGGCACGGGACAGGGTTGTGAATGAGCAGTTCTTC
v_gene: TRBV7-8; j_gene: TRBJ2-7; d_gene: TRBD2; abundance: NA; CDR3aa: CASSFGTSALYEQYF; CDR3nt: TGTGCCAGCAGCTTCGGGACTAGCGCTTTGTACGAGCAGTACTTC
v_gene: TRBV6-5; j_gene: TRBJ1-3; d_gene: NA; abundance: once; CDR3aa: CASSFTRESGNTIYF; CDR3nt: TGTGCCAGCAGTTTCACCAGGGAATCTGGAAACACCATATATTTT
v_gene: TRBV9; j_gene: TRBJ2-7; d_gene: NA; abundance: NA; CDR3aa: CASSVSGIPSYEQYF; CDR3nt: TGTGCCAGCAGCGTTTCGGGTATACCGTCCTACGAGCAGTACTTC
v_gene: TRBV7-2; j_gene: TRBJ2-7; d_gene: TRBD1; abundance: NA; CDR3aa: CASSSRGTGEHEQYF; CDR3nt: TGTGCCAGCAGCTCGAGGGGGACAGGGGAACACGAGCAGTACTTC
v_gene: TRBV10-1; j_gene: TRBJ1-5; d_gene: NA; abundance: NA; CDR3aa: CASSGQINQPQHF; CDR3nt: TGCGCCAGCAGTGGACAGATCAATCAGCCCCAGCATTTT
v_gene: TRBV15; j_gene: TRBJ2-5; d_gene: NA; abundance: NA; CDR3aa: CATSREPKETQYF; CDR3nt: TGTGCCACCAGCAGGGAGCCGAAAGAGACCCAGTACTTC
v_gene: TRBV19; j_gene: TRBJ2-6; d_gene: NA; abundance: NA; CDR3aa: CASSSISRGSGANVLTF; CDR3nt: TGTGCCAGTAGTTCAATATCCAGGGGCTCTGGGGCCAACGTCCTGACTTTC
v_gene: TRBV18; j_gene: TRBJ1-4; d_gene: NA; abundance: NA; CDR3aa: CASSPQGGIEKLFF; CDR3nt: TGTGCCAGCTCACCCCAGGGTGGGATTGAAAAACTGTTTTTT
v_gene: TRBV6-4; j_gene: TRBJ1-2; d_gene: TRBD1; abundance: NA; CDR3aa: CASSDRPGTGRARGDGYTF; CDR3nt: TGTGCCAGCAGTGATCGCCCCGGGACAGGGAGGGCTAGAGGCGATGGCTACACCTTC
v_gene: TRBV18; j_gene: TRBJ1-2; d_gene: TRBD1; abundance: NA; CDR3aa: CASSPARDRMSNYGYTF; CDR3nt: TGTGCCAGCTCACCCGCTCGGGACAGGATGTCTAACTATGGCTACACCTTC
v_gene: TRBV2; j_gene: TRBJ1-1; d_gene: TRBD1; abundance: medium-sized; CDR3aa: CASSAGTANTEAFF; CDR3nt: TGTGCCAGCAGTGCCGGGACAGCGAACACTGAAGCTTTCTTT
v_gene: TRBV11-2; j_gene: TRBJ1-4; d_gene: NA; abundance: NA; CDR3aa: CASTLRLGGAYEKLFF; CDR3nt: TGTGCCAGCACCTTACGGCTCGGGGGGGCGTATGAAAAACTGTTTTTT
v_gene: TRBV25-1; j_gene: TRBJ2-2; d_gene: NA; abundance: NA; CDR3aa: CASSEYGAGPGELFF; CDR3nt: TGTGCCAGCAGTGAATATGGGGCAGGGCCCGGGGAGCTGTTTTTT
v_gene: TRBV6-2/TRBV6-3; j_gene: TRBJ2-7; d_gene: TRBD2; abundance: NA; CDR3aa: CASSYGTSVPEQYF; CDR3nt: TGTGCCAGCAGTTACGGGACTAGCGTTCCCGAGCAGTACTTC
v_gene: TRBV2; j_gene: TRBJ2-5; d_gene: TRBD1; abundance: once; CDR3aa: CASARNRQGRQETQYF; CDR3nt: TGTGCCAGCGCTAGAAACCGACAGGGCCGGCAAGAGACCCAGTACTTC
v_gene: TRBV9; j_gene: TRBJ2-7; d_gene: TRBD2; abundance: NA; CDR3aa: CASSPAASGSYEQYF; CDR3nt: TGTGCCAGCAGCCCCGCGGCTAGCGGGTCCTACGAGCAGTACTTC
v_gene: TRBV5-4; j_gene: TRBJ1-2; d_gene: TRBD1; abundance: NA; CDR3aa: CASSFQGAGGYGGYTF; CDR3nt: TGTGCCAGCAGCTTCCAGGGGGCAGGTGGATATGGTGGCTACACCTTC
v_gene: TRBV18; j_gene: TRBJ2-1; d_gene: NA; abundance: NA; CDR3aa: CASSPLAKEQFF; CDR3nt: TGTGCCAGCTCACCTTTGGCAAAGGAGCAGTTCTTC
v_gene: TRBV4-3; j_gene: TRBJ2-7; d_gene: NA; abundance: NA; CDR3aa: CASSLRRGASYEQYF; CDR3nt: TGCGCCAGCAGTCTGCGACGGGGGGCATCCTACGAGCAGTACTTC
v_gene: TRBV7-2; j_gene: TRBJ1-5; d_gene: NA; abundance: NA; CDR3aa: CASSHGGTNQPQHF; CDR3nt: TGTGCCAGCAGCCACGGAGGGACTAATCAGCCCCAGCATTTT
v_gene: TRBV29-1; j_gene: TRBJ1-1; d_gene: TRBD1; abundance: NA; CDR3aa: CSVEERGQVSEAFF; CDR3nt: TGCAGCGTTGAAGAAAGGGGACAGGTCTCTGAAGCTTTCTTT
v_gene: TRBV2; j_gene: TRBJ2-4; d_gene: TRBD1; abundance: NA; CDR3aa: CASNPDRTAKNIQYF; CDR3nt: TGTGCCAGCAACCCGGACAGGACAGCCAAAAACATTCAGTACTTC
v_gene: TRBV9; j_gene: TRBJ2-7; d_gene: NA; abundance: NA; CDR3aa: CASSVGISASYEQYF; CDR3nt: TGTGCCAGCAGCGTAGGAATTAGCGCCTCCTACGAGCAGTACTTC
v_gene: TRBV7-2; j_gene: TRBJ2-2; d_gene: NA; abundance: NA; CDR3aa: CASSMHRDTGELFF; CDR3nt: TGTGCCAGCAGCATGCACAGAGACACCGGGGAGCTGTTTTTT
v_gene: TRBV11-2; j_gene: TRBJ2-5; d_gene: TRBD2; abundance: NA; CDR3aa: CASSRLAGGKGQETQYF; CDR3nt: TGTGCCAGCAGCCGACTAGCGGGAGGGAAGGGGCAAGAGACCCAGTACTTC
v_gene: TRBV7-2; j_gene: TRBJ2-7; d_gene: NA; abundance: NA; CDR3aa: CASSLEYGETYEQYF; CDR3nt: TGTGCCAGCAGCTTAGAATACGGAGAAACCTACGAGCAGTACTTC
v_gene: TRBV2; j_gene: TRBJ2-7; d_gene: TRBD1; abundance: NA; CDR3aa: CASSEETGGHEQYF; CDR3nt: TGTGCCAGCAGTGAAGAGACAGGGGGCCACGAGCAGTACTTC
v_gene: TRBV13; j_gene: TRBJ2-1; d_gene: TRBD2; abundance: NA; CDR3aa: CASSYSLAGVNYNEQFF; CDR3nt: TGTGCCAGCAGCTATTCTTTAGCGGGGGTGAACTACAATGAGCAATTCTTC
v_gene: TRBV7-6; j_gene: TRBJ2-7; d_gene: NA; abundance: NA; CDR3aa: CASSLRGPRAGANEQYF; CDR3nt: TGTGCCAGCAGCTTAAGAGGCCCTAGGGCAGGGGCAAACGAGCAGTACTTC
v_gene: TRBV19; j_gene: TRBJ1-6; d_gene: TRBD1; abundance: NA; CDR3aa: CASSTGQGHNSPLHF; CDR3nt: TGTGCCAGTAGTACCGGACAGGGCCATAATTCACCCCTCCACTTT
v_gene: TRBV11-2; j_gene: TRBJ1-4; d_gene: TRBD1; abundance: NA; CDR3aa: CASSLNLLGQDVGKLFF; CDR3nt: TGTGCCAGCAGCTTAAATCTCCTGGGACAGGACGTCGGAAAACTGTTTTTT
v_gene: TRBV6-5; j_gene: TRBJ2-7; d_gene: NA; abundance: NA; CDR3aa: CASEDSFTYEQYF; CDR3nt: TGTGCCAGTGAGGACAGCTTCACCTACGAGCAGTACTTC
v_gene: TRBV6-5; j_gene: TRBJ1-1; d_gene: NA; abundance: NA; CDR3aa: CATVTGTNEAFF; CDR3nt: TGTGCCACCGTCACAGGGACCAATGAAGCTTTCTTT
v_gene: TRBV7-9; j_gene: TRBJ2-1; d_gene: TRBD2; abundance: NA; CDR3aa: CASSLVTSGSLNEQFF; CDR3nt: TGTGCCAGCAGCTTAGTCACTAGCGGGAGTTTGAATGAGCAGTTCTTC
v_gene: TRBV7-9; j_gene: TRBJ1-2; d_gene: NA; abundance: NA; CDR3aa: CASSLGRLNYGYTF; CDR3nt: TGTGCCAGCAGCTTGGGCAGACTAAACTATGGCTACACCTTC
v_gene: TRBV5-4; j_gene: TRBJ2-1; d_gene: TRBD2; abundance: NA; CDR3aa: CASSLVQLAGREQFF; CDR3nt: TGTGCCAGCAGCTTGGTCCAGCTAGCGGGGCGGGAGCAGTTCTTC
v_gene: TRBV7-9; j_gene: TRBJ1-6; d_gene: TRBD1; abundance: NA; CDR3aa: CASSQGQHSPLHF; CDR3nt: TGTGCCAGCAGCCAGGGACAGCATTCACCCCTCCACTTT
v_gene: TRBV6-5; j_gene: TRBJ1-1; d_gene: NA; abundance: NA; CDR3aa: CASSPQGNTEAFF; CDR3nt: TGTGCCAGCAGCCCACAGGGGAACACTGAAGCTTTCTTT
v_gene: TRBV10-1; j_gene: TRBJ2-2; d_gene: NA; abundance: NA; CDR3aa: CASSDNRVGTGELFF; CDR3nt: TGCGCCAGCAGTGATAACAGGGTGGGCACCGGGGAGCTGTTTTTT
v_gene: TRBV4-2; j_gene: TRBJ1-4; d_gene: NA; abundance: NA; CDR3aa: CASSPGVSKGQGMEKLFF; CDR3nt: TGTGCCAGCAGCCCCGGTGTCAGTAAGGGACAAGGTATGGAAAAACTGTTTTTT
v_gene: TRBV19; j_gene: TRBJ2-7; d_gene: TRBD2; abundance: NA; CDR3aa: CASSGGSGWEQYF; CDR3nt: TGTGCCAGTAGCGGGGGGAGCGGTTGGGAGCAGTACTTC